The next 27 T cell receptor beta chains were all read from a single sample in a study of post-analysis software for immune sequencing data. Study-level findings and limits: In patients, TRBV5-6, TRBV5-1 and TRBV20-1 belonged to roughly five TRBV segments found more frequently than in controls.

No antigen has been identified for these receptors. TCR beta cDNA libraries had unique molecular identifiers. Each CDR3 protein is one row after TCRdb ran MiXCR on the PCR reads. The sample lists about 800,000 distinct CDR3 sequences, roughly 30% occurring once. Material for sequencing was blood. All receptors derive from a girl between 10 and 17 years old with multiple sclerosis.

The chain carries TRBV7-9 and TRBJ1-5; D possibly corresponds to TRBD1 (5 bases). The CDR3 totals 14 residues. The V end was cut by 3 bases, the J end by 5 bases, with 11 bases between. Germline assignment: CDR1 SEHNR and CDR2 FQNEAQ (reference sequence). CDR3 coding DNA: TGTGCCAGCAGCTTGGGGCCCCTCCATCAGCCCCAGCATTTT. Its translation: CASSLGPLHQPQHF.

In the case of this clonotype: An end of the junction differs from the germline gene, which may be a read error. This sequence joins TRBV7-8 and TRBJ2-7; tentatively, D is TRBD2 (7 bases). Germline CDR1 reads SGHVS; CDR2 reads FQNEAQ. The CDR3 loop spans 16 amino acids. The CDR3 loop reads CASNLGGAGKGYEQYF. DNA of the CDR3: TGTGCCAGCAACTTAGGGGGAGCGGGAAAGGGCTACGAGCAGTACTTC.

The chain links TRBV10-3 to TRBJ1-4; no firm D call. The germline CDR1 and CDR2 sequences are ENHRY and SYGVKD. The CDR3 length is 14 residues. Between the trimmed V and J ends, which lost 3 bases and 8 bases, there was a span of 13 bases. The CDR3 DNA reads TGTGCCATCAGTGAATTTGGAGCGACCGAAAAACTGTTTTTT. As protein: CAISEFGATEKLFF.

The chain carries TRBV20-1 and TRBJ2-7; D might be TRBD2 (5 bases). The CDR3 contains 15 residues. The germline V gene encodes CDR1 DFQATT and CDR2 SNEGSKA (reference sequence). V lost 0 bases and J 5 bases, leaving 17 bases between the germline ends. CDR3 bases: TGCAGTGCTAGAGATAGTGGGATCCTCGGGAACGAGCAGTACTTC. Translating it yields CSARDSGILGNEQYF.

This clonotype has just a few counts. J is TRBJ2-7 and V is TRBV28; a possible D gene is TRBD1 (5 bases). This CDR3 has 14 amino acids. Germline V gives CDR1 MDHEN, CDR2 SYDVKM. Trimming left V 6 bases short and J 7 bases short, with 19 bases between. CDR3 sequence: CASSTAGRVGEQYF. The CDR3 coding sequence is TGTGCCAGCAGCACAGCCGGCAGGGTAGGGGAGCAGTACTTC.

The CDR3: CASSYRLGSYNSPLHF. The CDR3 nucleotides are TGTGCCAGCAGTTACCGCCTGGGGTCCTATAATTCACCCCTCCACTTT. The rearrangement joins TRBV6-6 to TRBJ1-6; the D is unclear. The CDR3 has 16 residues. V lost 2 bases to trimming and J lost 1 base, with 9 bases between them. Per germline, CDR1 MNHNY and CDR2 SVGAGI (reference sequence).

CDR3 coding DNA: TGCAGCGTTGGACAGGGCTCTGGGGCCAACGTCCTGACTTTC. It translates to CSVGQGSGANVLTF. This chain links TRBV29-1 with TRBJ2-6, with TRBD1 matching 7 bases. Germline V lookup: CDR1 SQVTM, CDR2 ANQGSEA. This CDR3 comprises 14 residues. The J segment lost 0 bases and the V segment lost 4 bases, leaving 0 bases of the junction unmatched.

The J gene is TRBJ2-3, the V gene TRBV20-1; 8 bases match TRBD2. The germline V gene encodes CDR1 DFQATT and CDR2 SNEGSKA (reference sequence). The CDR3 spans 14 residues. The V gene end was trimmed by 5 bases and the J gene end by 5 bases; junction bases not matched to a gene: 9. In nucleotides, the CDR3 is TGCAGTGCTCTCCCGGGACTAGACATAGATACGCAGTATTTT. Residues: CSALPGLDIDTQYF.

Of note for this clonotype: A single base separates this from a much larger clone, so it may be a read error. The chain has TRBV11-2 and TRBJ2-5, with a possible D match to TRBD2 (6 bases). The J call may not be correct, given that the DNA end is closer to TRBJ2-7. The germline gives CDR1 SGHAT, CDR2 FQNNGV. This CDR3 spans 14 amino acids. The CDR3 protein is CVSSSPGLGYEQYF. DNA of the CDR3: TGTGTCAGCAGCTCGCCGGGACTTGGCTACGAGCAGTACTTC.

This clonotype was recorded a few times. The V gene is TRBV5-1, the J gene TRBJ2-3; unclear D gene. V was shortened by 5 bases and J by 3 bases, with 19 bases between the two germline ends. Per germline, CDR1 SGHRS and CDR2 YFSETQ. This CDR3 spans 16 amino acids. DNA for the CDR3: TGCGCCAGCAGGGGCCTAGAGAGAATGGGAACAGATACGCAGTATTTT. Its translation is CASRGLERMGTDTQYF.

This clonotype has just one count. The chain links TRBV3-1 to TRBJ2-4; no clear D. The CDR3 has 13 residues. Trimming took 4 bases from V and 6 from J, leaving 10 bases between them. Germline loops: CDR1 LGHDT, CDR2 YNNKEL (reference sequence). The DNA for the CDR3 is TGTGCCAGCAGCCTTGCGCACGGAAACATTCAGTACTTC. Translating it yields CASSLAHGNIQYF. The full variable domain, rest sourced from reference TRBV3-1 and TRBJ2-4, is DTAVSQTPKYLVTQMGNDKSIKCEQNLGHDTMYWYKQDSKKFLKIMFSYNNKELIINETVPNRFSPKSPDKAHLNLHINSLELGDSAVYFCASSLAHGNIQYFGAGTRLSVL.

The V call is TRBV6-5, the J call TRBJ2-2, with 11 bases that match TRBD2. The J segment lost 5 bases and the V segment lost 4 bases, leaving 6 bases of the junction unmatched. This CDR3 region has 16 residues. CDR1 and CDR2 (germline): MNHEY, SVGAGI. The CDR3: CASSSLRLAGTGELFF. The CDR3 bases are TGTGCCAGCAGTTCCCTTCGACTAGCGGGGACCGGGGAGCTGTTTTTT.

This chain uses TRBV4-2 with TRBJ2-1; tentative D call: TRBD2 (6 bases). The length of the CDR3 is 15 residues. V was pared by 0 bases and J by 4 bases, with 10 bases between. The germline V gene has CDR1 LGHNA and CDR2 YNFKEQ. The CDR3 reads CASSQEETRYNEQFF. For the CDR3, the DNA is TGTGCCAGCAGCCAAGAAGAGACTAGGTACAATGAGCAGTTCTTC.

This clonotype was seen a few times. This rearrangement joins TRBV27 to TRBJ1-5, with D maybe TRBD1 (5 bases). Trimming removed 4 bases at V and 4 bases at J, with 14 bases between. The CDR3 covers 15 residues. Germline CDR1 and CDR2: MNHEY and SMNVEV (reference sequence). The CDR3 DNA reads TGTGCCAGCAGTTCCGAAGGACATCCAAATCAGCCCCAGCATTTT. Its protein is CASSSEGHPNQPQHF.

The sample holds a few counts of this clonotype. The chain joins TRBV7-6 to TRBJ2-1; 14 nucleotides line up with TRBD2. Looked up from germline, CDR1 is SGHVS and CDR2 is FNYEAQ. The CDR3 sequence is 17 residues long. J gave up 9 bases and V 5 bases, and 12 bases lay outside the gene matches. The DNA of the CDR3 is TGTGCCAGCAGCCGTAGAGGGACTAGCGGGAGTGATGCTGAGCAGTTCTTC. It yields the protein CASSRRGTSGSDAEQFF. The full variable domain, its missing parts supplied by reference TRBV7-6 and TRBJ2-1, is GAGVSQSPRYKVTKRGQDVALRCDPISGHVSLYWYRQALGQGPEFLTYFNYEAQQDKSGLPNDRFSAERPEGSISTLTIQRTEQRDSAMYRCASSRRGTSGSDAEQFFGPGTRLTVL.

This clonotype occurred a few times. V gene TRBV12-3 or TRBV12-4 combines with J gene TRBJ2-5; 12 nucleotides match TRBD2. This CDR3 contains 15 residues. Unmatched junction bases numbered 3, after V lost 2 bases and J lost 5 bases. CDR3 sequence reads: CASSLLAGGPETQYF. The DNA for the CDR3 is TGTGCCAGCAGTTTACTAGCGGGGGGGCCTGAGACCCAGTACTTC.

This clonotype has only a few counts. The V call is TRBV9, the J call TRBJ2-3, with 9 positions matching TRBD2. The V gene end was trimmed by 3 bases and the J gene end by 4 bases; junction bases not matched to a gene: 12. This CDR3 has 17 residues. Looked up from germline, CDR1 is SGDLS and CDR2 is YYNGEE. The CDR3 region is CASSEGVAGGIADTQYF. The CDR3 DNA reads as TGTGCCAGCAGCGAGGGTGTGGCGGGAGGGATCGCAGATACGCAGTATTTT.

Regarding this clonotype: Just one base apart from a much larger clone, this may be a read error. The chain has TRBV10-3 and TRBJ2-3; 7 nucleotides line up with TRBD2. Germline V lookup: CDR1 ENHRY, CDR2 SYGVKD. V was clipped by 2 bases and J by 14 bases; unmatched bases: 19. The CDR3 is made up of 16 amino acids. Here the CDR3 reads CAISEVVAASGRRRYF. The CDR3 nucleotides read TGTGCCATCAGTGAGGTAGTAGCGGCTAGCGGCCGGAGGCGGTATTTT.

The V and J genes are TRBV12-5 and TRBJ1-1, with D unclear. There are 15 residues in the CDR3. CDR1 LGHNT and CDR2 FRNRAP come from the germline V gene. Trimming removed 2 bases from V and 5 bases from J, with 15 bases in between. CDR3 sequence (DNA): TGTGCTAGTGGTTTGTTGATCAGCGATGGAACTGAAGCTTTCTTT. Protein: CASGLLISDGTEAFF.

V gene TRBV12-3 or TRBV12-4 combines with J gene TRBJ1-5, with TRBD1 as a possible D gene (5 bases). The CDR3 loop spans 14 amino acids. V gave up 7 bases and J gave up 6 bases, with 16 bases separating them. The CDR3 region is CASTNQGNSQPQHF. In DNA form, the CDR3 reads TGTGCCAGCACCAACCAGGGAAACAGTCAGCCCCAGCATTTT.

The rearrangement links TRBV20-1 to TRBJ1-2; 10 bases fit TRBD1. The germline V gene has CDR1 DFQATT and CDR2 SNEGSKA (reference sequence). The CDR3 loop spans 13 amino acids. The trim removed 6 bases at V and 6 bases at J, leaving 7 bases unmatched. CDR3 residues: CSASGQGFHGYTF. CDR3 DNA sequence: TGCAGTGCCTCGGGACAGGGGTTCCATGGCTACACCTTC.

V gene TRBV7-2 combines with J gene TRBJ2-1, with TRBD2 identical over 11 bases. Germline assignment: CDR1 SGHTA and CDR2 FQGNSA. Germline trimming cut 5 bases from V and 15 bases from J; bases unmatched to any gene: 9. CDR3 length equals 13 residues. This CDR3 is CASSLRLAGLPFF. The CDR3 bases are TGTGCCAGCAGCCTAAGACTAGCGGGACTTCCGTTCTTC.

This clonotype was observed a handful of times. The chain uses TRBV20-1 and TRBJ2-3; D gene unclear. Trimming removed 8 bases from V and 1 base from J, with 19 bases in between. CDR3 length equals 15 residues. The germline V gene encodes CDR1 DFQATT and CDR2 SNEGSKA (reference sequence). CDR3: CSPTSGNHRTDTQYF. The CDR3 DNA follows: TGCAGTCCCACATCGGGCAACCACCGCACAGATACGCAGTATTTT.

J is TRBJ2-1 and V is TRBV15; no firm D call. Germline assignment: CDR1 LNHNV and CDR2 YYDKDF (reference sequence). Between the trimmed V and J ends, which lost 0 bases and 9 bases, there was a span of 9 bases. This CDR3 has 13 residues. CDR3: CATSRDRGSEQFF. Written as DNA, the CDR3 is TGTGCCACCAGCAGAGATCGCGGCAGTGAGCAGTTCTTC.

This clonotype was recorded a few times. In DNA, the CDR3 is TGTGCCAGCAGTTTGATCTCGGGGGGTGAAGCTTTCTTT. Residues: CASSLISGGEAFF. The rearrangement joins TRBV12-3 or TRBV12-4 to TRBJ1-1, with a possible D match to TRBD1 (5 bases). The V gene lost 3 bases and the J gene lost 7 bases, with 12 bases spanning the gap. The CDR3 spans 13 residues.

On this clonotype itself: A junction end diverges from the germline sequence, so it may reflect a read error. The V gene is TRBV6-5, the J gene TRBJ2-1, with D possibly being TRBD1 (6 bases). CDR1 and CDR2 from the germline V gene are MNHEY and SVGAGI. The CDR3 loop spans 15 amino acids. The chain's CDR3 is CVSSRSGAVYNEQFF. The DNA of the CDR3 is TGTGTCAGCAGTCGGTCAGGGGCAGTCTACAATGAGCAGTTCTTC.

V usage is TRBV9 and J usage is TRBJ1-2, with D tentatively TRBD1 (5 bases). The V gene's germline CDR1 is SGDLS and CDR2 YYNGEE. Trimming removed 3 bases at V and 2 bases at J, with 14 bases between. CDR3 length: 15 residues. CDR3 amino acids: CASSASGSPNYGYTF. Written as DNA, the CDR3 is TGTGCCAGCAGCGCCTCAGGGTCCCCCAACTATGGCTACACCTTC.